A single sample gave rise to the 27 T cell receptor beta chains below, sequenced in a study of identical twins. TCRdb reprocessed the 5' RACE reads via MiXCR and lists one record per CDR3 protein. The data show around 570,000 distinct CDR3 sequences, with around a tenth seen just once and 2.5% to 3.5% held by the top ten. These data are also associated with another study on yellow fever vaccine responses in identical twins.

Sequencing used PBMCs. The receptors shown here come from a woman between 18 and 30 years old in good health.

Concerning this clonotype itself: This may be a read error: a much more frequent sequence differs by one nucleotide. The gene calls are TRBV3-1 and TRBJ2-1, with 10 bases aligning to TRBD2. In germline, CDR1 is LGHDT, CDR2 YNNKEL (reference sequence). The CDR3 sequence is 15 residues long. CDR3 protein: CASSPQRGGYNEKFF. The CDR3 DNA is TGTGCCAGCAGCCCCCAGCGGGGGGGTTACAATGAGAAGTTCTTC.

The rearrangement joins TRBV20-1 to TRBJ2-7; D could derive from TRBD1 or TRBD2 (6 bases each). Germline V gives CDR1 DFQATT, CDR2 SNEGSKA (reference sequence). The CDR3 covers 15 residues. The CDR3 DNA reads as TGCAGCCCCGGGTTGGAGGGGGGCACGACTTACGAGCAGTACTTC. Translation: CSPGLEGGTTYEQYF.

The gene calls are TRBV11-2 and TRBJ2-7; D gene uncertain. Per germline, CDR1 SGHAT and CDR2 FQNNGV. The CDR3 sequence is 18 residues long. V gave up 5 bases and J gave up 2 bases, with 25 bases separating them. The CDR3 bases are TGTGCCAGCAGCCCCCCACTAACTACCGAAAAGCTTCCCTACGAGCAGTACTTC. It codes for CASSPPLTTEKLPYEQYF.

The sample holds a few counts of this clonotype. The chain employs TRBV9 and TRBJ2-2; 10 nucleotides agree with TRBD2. The V gene end was trimmed by 3 bases and the J gene end by 3 bases; junction bases not matched to a gene: 5. This CDR3 is 16 amino acids long. Germline lookup yields CDR1 SGDLS and CDR2 YYNGEE. For the CDR3, the DNA is TGTGCCAGCAGCGACCTAGCGGGGGCATACACCGGGGAGCTGTTTTTT. Translation: CASSDLAGAYTGELFF.

This clonotype was counted between two and nine times. The chain joins TRBV20-1 to TRBJ2-7, with 7 bases identical to TRBD1. The CDR3 extends over 15 amino acids. With 6 bases clipped from V and 3 bases from J, the junction kept 14 bases outside the gene matches. The germline V gene encodes CDR1 DFQATT and CDR2 SNEGSKA (reference sequence). The CDR3 DNA is TGCAGTGCCGAACCTCCGGGACAGTCCCTCTACGAGCAGTACTTC. Residues: CSAEPPGQSLYEQYF.

This clonotype showed up just a few times. The chain carries TRBV18 and TRBJ2-6; 9 bases line up with TRBD1. The CDR3 spans 18 residues. With 1 base clipped from V and 0 bases from J, the junction kept 4 bases outside the gene matches. Germline assignment: CDR1 KGHSH and CDR2 LQKENI. The CDR3 loop reads CASSPRETGGSGANVLTF. The CDR3 nucleotides read TGTGCCAGCTCACCACGGGAGACAGGGGGCTCTGGGGCCAACGTCCTGACTTTC.

The chain carries TRBV27 and TRBJ2-7, with no clear D. The germline V and J ends were trimmed by 8 bases and 7 bases, with 18 bases remaining between them. The germline V gene encodes CDR1 MNHEY and CDR2 SMNVEV (reference sequence). The CDR3 extends over 13 amino acids. CDR3 DNA sequence: TGTGCCAGCCACGACGCCGGAACTGGGGAGCAGTACTTC. This translates into CASHDAGTGEQYF.

The J gene is TRBJ2-2, the V gene TRBV20-1; D remains unclear. CDR3 length equals 13 residues. The germline gives CDR1 DFQATT, CDR2 SNEGSKA (reference sequence). V was cut by 0 bases and J by 6 bases, with 8 bases left in between. Written as DNA, the CDR3 is TGCAGTGCTAGAGAGACTGGGGCCGGGGAGCTGTTTTTT. The encoded protein is CSARETGAGELFF.

Ten or more counts support this clonotype. The chain employs TRBV7-9 and TRBJ2-5; no firm D call. The germline V gene encodes CDR1 SEHNR and CDR2 FQNEAQ (reference sequence). V was trimmed by 1 base and J by 0 bases, leaving 6 bases between them. The CDR3 has 14 residues. The CDR3 DNA reads as TGTGCCAGCAGCTTAGTCCACTACCAAGAGACCCAGTACTTC. Translated, it gives CASSLVHYQETQYF.

This clonotype appeared many times. The chain joins TRBV12-3 or TRBV12-4 to TRBJ2-2; D uncertain. V dropped 5 bases and J dropped 7 bases, with 11 bases sitting between them. There are 13 residues in the CDR3. The CDR3 DNA reads as TGTGCCAGCAGTCCCCTGACGGACGGGGAGCTGTTTTTT. It is translated as CASSPLTDGELFF.

The sample holds many counts of this clonotype. This rearrangement joins TRBV12-3 or TRBV12-4 to TRBJ2-2; TRBD1 or TRBD2 may be the D gene (6 bases each). CDR3 length: 15 residues. The ends were cut back, 6 bases at V and 5 bases at J, with 16 bases in the middle. The chain's CDR3 is CASSSAGTKTGELFF. CDR3 in DNA: TGTGCCAGCAGCTCCGCGGGGACAAAAACCGGGGAGCTGTTTTTT.

The sample holds a few counts of this clonotype. The chain joins TRBV5-1 to TRBJ2-3; 7 bases align to TRBD1. Germline V gives CDR1 SGHRS, CDR2 YFSETQ. The CDR3 is 15 residues long. The J segment lost 13 bases and the V segment lost 0 bases, leaving 14 bases of the junction unmatched. As DNA, the CDR3 is TGCGCCAGCAGCTTGGCCCGGACCAGAGACAGGGTTGAGTATTTT. Residues: CASSLARTRDRVEYF.

The gene calls are TRBV20-1 and TRBJ2-7; a weak D match, TRBD2 (5 bases). Germline V gene sequence: CDR1 DFQATT, CDR2 SNEGSKA (reference sequence). The V and J ends lost 3 bases and 7 bases respectively, with 16 bases between them. CDR3 size: 13 residues. CDR3 in amino acids: CSARAPGIGEQYF. The CDR3, as DNA: TGCAGTGCTAGGGCGCCCGGGATCGGGGAGCAGTACTTC.

The gene calls are TRBV12-3 or TRBV12-4 and TRBJ2-7, with D uncertain. Trimming stripped 1 base from V and 6 bases from J, with 7 bases between. CDR3 length: 12 residues. The CDR3 DNA is TGTGCCAGCAGTTTAGAGTCCCTCGAGCAGTACTTC. Its protein is CASSLESLEQYF.

This clonotype was observed a few times. The chain employs TRBV7-2 and TRBJ2-7, with 9 bases aligning to TRBD1. Trimming at V came to 0 bases and at J to 3 bases, leaving 3 bases not matched to a gene. CDR3 length equals 15 residues. Germline V gives CDR1 SGHTA, CDR2 FQGNSA. The CDR3 DNA reads TGTGCCAGCAGCTTAGCCCCGGGACAGGGCTACGAGCAGTACTTC. The encoded protein is CASSLAPGQGYEQYF.

This clonotype was detected ten times or more. This chain links TRBV5-1 with TRBJ2-7; maybe TRBD2 (5 bases). V was trimmed by 2 bases and J by 1 base, leaving 10 bases between them. Germline CDR1 is SGHRS and CDR2 is YFSETQ. This CDR3 region has 14 residues. The CDR3: CASSFEGRSYEQYF. CDR3 nucleotides: TGCGCCAGCAGCTTCGAGGGAAGGTCCTACGAGCAGTACTTC.

In its sample, this clonotype was seen many times. The chain combines TRBV9 with TRBJ2-3; the match to TRBD2 covers 12 bases. Germline CDR1 reads SGDLS; CDR2 reads YYNGEE. Unmatched junction bases numbered 7, after V lost 3 bases and J lost 5 bases. The CDR3 sequence is 16 residues long. The CDR3 nucleotides read TGTGCCAGCAGCGCCTACACTAGCGGGGGGATAGATACGCAGTATTTT. It translates to CASSAYTSGGIDTQYF. Drawing the rest from reference TRBV9 and TRBJ2-3, the complete variable domain is DSGVTQTPKHLITATGQRVTLRCSPRSGDLSVYWYQQSLDQGLQFLIQYYNGEERAKGNILERFSAQQFPDLHSELNLSSLELGDSALYFCASSAYTSGGIDTQYFGPGTRLTVL.

The chain is built from TRBV4-3 and TRBJ2-1; 9 bases line up with TRBD2. The CDR3 contains 18 residues. The germline CDR1 and CDR2 sequences are LGHNA and YSLEER. J was trimmed by 5 bases and V by 4 bases; bases with no gene match: 15. Here the CDR3 reads CASSPSQLAGQGNNEQFF. The CDR3 DNA reads TGCGCCAGCAGCCCCAGCCAACTAGCGGGTCAGGGAAACAATGAGCAGTTCTTC.

The V call is TRBV5-1, the J call TRBJ1-1, with TRBD1 matching over 7 bases. CDR3 length: 15 residues. V gave up 2 bases and J gave up 1 base; unmatched junction bases: 5. The germline gives CDR1 SGHRS, CDR2 YFSETQ. The CDR3, as DNA: TGCGCCAGCAGCTTAAGGACAGGCTCGAACACTGAAGCTTTCTTT. It translates to CASSLRTGSNTEAFF.

V usage is TRBV7-6 and J usage is TRBJ2-5, with 11 bases lining up with TRBD2. The CDR3 contains 17 residues. Trimming cost V 0 bases and J 1 base; bases outside gene matches: 4. CDR1 and CDR2 from the germline V gene are SGHVS and FNYEAQ. Here the CDR3 DNA reads TGTGCCAGCAGCTTAGCTGGTCTAGCGGGGGGCCAAGAGACCCAGTACTTC. Its protein is CASSLAGLAGGQETQYF. The full variable domain, rest sourced from reference TRBV7-6 and TRBJ2-5, is GAGVSQSPRYKVTKRGQDVALRCDPISGHVSLYWYRQALGQGPEFLTYFNYEAQQDKSGLPNDRFSAERPEGSISTLTIQRTEQRDSAMYRCASSLAGLAGGQETQYFGPGTRLLVL.

The chain combines TRBV5-6 with TRBJ2-1; TRBD2 matches 8 bases. The V and J ends lost 3 bases and 4 bases, in that order; junction bases with no gene match: 9. The CDR3 extends over 16 amino acids. Per germline, CDR1 SGHDT and CDR2 YYEEEE. For the CDR3, the DNA is TGTGCCAGCAGCTCCCGGGCTAGCGGGCTTTACAATGAGCAGTTCTTC. Translated, it gives CASSSRASGLYNEQFF.

This clonotype appeared once. J is TRBJ2-3 and V is TRBV10-3, with 11 bases fitting TRBD2. J lost 6 bases, V lost 5 bases, and 16 bases had no gene match. The CDR3 extends over 18 amino acids. Germline CDR1 ENHRY, CDR2 SYGVKD. CDR3 coding DNA: TGTGCCATCAGTTCAACCTCGGGACTAGCGGAACCTAGGGATACGCAGTATTTT. Amino acids: CAISSTSGLAEPRDTQYF.

This clonotype has only a few counts. This sequence joins TRBV5-5 and TRBJ2-5, with TRBD2 matching 7 bases. This CDR3 spans 15 amino acids. Trimming removed 1 base from V and 1 base from J; junction bases left unmatched: 4. Germline V gene sequence: CDR1 SGHKS, CDR2 YYEKEE (reference sequence). In DNA, the CDR3 is TGTGCCAGCAGCTTGTCCGGACTAGTCCAAGAGACCCAGTACTTC. This gives the protein CASSLSGLVQETQYF.

The chain combines TRBV10-3 with TRBJ1-1; D is ambiguous. Germline lookup yields CDR1 ENHRY and CDR2 SYGVKD. Trimming took 3 bases from V and 0 from J, leaving 11 bases between them. The CDR3 runs 15 residues. The CDR3 protein is CAISDRESLNTEAFF. The CDR3 DNA is TGTGCCATCAGTGATCGGGAAAGCTTGAACACTGAAGCTTTCTTT.

This sequence joins TRBV4-3 and TRBJ2-3; no definite D call. Trimming removed 1 base from V and 0 bases from J, with 11 bases in between. CDR3 length: 16 amino acids. The germline V gene encodes CDR1 LGHNA and CDR2 YSLEER. The CDR3 loop is CASSQGGRSSTDTQYF. Here the CDR3 DNA reads TGCGCCAGCAGCCAAGGAGGCCGATCTAGCACAGATACGCAGTATTTT.

This chain links TRBV7-2 with TRBJ2-6, with D maybe TRBD1 (5 bases). This CDR3 has 16 amino acids. CDR1 is SGHTA, CDR2 FQGNSA, per germline. Trimming took off 3 bases at V and 1 base at J, with 10 bases between the two ends. The CDR3 loop is CASSLYKGSGANVLTF. DNA for the CDR3: TGTGCCAGCAGCTTGTACAAGGGGTCTGGGGCCAACGTCCTGACTTTC.

V and J are TRBV3-1 and TRBJ1-2; the D gene is possibly TRBD1 (5 bases). Looked up from germline, CDR1 is LGHDT and CDR2 is YNNKEL (reference sequence). The CDR3 is made up of 15 amino acids. The ends were cut back, 2 bases at V and 2 bases at J, with 12 bases in the middle. The CDR3 loop is CASSQWNGGNYGYTF. In nucleotides, the CDR3 is TGTGCCAGCAGCCAATGGAACGGGGGGAACTATGGCTACACCTTC.